This T cell receptor (beta chain) was sequenced during a study of CD8 T cells in acute hepatitis C reinfection (dated by TCRdb to about 2021). In the study overall: The TCRbeta repertoire of CD8+ T cells specific for the HCV NS3-1073 epitope was profiled during acute infection and after viral clearance. Paired acute and follow-up samples were contributed by four spontaneous resolvers.

Looking up the germline V gene yields CDR1 SGHDT and CDR2 YYEEEE. The CDR3 sequence holds 11 residues, the cysteine and phenylalanine included. Left in the record is the CDR3 DNA by itself, 33 bases read in frame from the first base. Trimming removed 4 bases from V and 8 bases from J, leaving 8 bases between the germline ends. The sample's time point label, in plain terms: naive CD8 control sorted from an acute-time-point sample. Enrolled in the Montreal Hepatitis C Cohort (HEPCO) in Canada, the donors were people who inject drugs, and these donors were followed every 3 months. Acute primary HCV infection was defined as a positive HCV RNA or antibody test after a negative test within the previous 24 weeks. Antibodies against CD3, CD8 and CD45RO were used for surface staining, and dead cells were excluded with an aqua fixable dye. The cohort comprised about 8 spontaneous resolvers, defined by HCV RNA clearance within 24 weeks. Frozen stocks of peripheral blood mononuclear cells were first thawed, after which negative isolation of CD8+ T cells was carried out using the MACS CD8+ T cell Isolation Kit. Cells were sorted on a BD FACSAria II cell sorter.

The count of this clone is one. The target of this receptor is not known. Within one base of it there is no much larger clone, and no base qualities were kept. Genomic DNA was extracted from the FACS-sorted cells, and the TCRbeta chains were sequenced by the commercial immunoSEQ service. In the authors' own workflow: Repertoire data were analyzed with ImmunoSEQ Analyzer software v3.0 and R v3.5.1. Only productive rearrangements were analyzed, as sequences containing stop codons or out-of-frame rearrangements were removed. Simpson diversity, Shannon entropy, CDR3 length and nucleotide addition metrics were obtained from the sequencing provider. Clonotypes were categorized by frequency as dominant, sub-dominant, low or lowest abundance, and clonotypes below 0.1% were excluded from most analyses. A CDR3 amino acid clonotype was called public when found in at least two subjects at a cumulative frequency of at least 0.5%. TCRdb re-hosts the immuneACCESS table, in-frame sequences only. Its copies lack some clones; in the studies checked, an unresolved V gene accounts for under half of them, and the cause for the rest is not known. The V and J calls and clone size are taken from that table; D and trimming were inferred from the DNA. The sample records tens of thousands of clones, around 85% of which are singletons. Clones ranked in the top ten supply over 9.5% of the sample.

What the study reported, not specific to this receptor: Approximately 13 public clonotypes were found regardless of outcome, and V04-02/J02-02 was used by one public clonotype. The NS3-1073 specific repertoires were highly diverse, and diversity did not differ significantly among acute resolver, follow-up resolver and acute chronic samples. It was rare for CDR3 sequences to be shared with other epitopes, and exact matching may have been limited by differing sequencing approaches. No follow-up repertoires were available for chronically infected subjects, since NS3-1073 specific cells were too rare to be sorted. Preferential use of the TRBV04 and TRBV06 gene families was observed in all groups, and this preferential usage was not explained by overrepresentation in the naive pool. Because bulk sequencing covered only the TCRbeta chain, the alphabeta pairing of the public clonotypes could not be determined.

This receptor chain uses TRBV5-6 and TRBJ2-3, with the D gene call left open. This clonotype was sampled from a woman aged 18 to 35 who spontaneously cleared hepatitis C infection. What was sequenced was naive CD8+ T cells from PBMCs. Reading the label with the study, this specimen's cell subset or site is: sorted total naive CD45RO-negative CD8+ T cells. The DNA reads as follows: TGTGCCAGCAGCGTCCCCGGTACGCAGTATTTT. Its protein product is CASSVPGTQYF.